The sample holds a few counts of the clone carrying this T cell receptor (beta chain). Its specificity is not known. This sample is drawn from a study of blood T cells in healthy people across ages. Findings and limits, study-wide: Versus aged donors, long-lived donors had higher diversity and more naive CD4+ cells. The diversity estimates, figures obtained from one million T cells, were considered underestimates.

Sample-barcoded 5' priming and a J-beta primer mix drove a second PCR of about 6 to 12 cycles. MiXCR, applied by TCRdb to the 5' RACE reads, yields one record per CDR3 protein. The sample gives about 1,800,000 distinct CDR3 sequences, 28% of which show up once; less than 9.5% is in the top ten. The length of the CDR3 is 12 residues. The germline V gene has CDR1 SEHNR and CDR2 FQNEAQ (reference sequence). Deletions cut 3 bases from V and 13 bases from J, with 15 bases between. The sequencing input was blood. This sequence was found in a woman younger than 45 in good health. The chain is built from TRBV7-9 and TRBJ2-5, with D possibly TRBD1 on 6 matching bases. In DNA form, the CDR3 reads TGTGCCAGCAGCTTCTCTCCGGGACATATGTACTTC. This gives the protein CASSFSPGHMYF. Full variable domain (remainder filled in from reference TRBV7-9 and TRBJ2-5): DTGVSQNPRHKITKRGQNVTFRCDPISEHNRLYWYRQTLGQGPEFLTYFQNEAQLEKSRLLSDRFSAERPKGSFSTLEIQRTEQGDSAMYLCASSFSPGHMYFGPGTRLLVL.